The T cell receptor beta chain under discussion was sequenced for a study of T cell repertoires in cytomegalovirus infection. On the study more broadly: As its CMV epitopes, the study selected recently identified HLA-C-restricted and well-studied HLA-B-restricted targets. CMV infection plus the matching HLA type was flagged by public TCR beta signatures. General study findings and limits: People with CMV and the relevant HLA were identified by cumulative public TCR beta family frequency.

Points on this clonotype: Its matching antigen is unknown.

MiXCR, run by TCRdb on the reads, gives a single entry per CDR3 protein. The sample lists 300,000 to 400,000 distinct CDR3 sequences, approximately 32% occurring once. This CDR3 region has 14 residues. The V gene end was trimmed by 3 bases and the J gene end by 4 bases; junction bases not matched to a gene: 2. CDR1 is LGHNA and CDR2 is YSLEER in the germline V gene. The clonotype originates from a human donor in good health (CMV status not recorded). Some clones in this sample may be carry-over from other donors' samples. The source was cultured PBMCs, collected from culture after CMV antigen stimulation. The genes are TRBV4-3 and TRBJ1-1; TRBD1 agrees at 10 bases. CDR3 loop: CASSHGTGATEAFF. Written as DNA, the CDR3 is TGCGCCAGCAGCCACGGGACAGGGGCCACTGAAGCTTTCTTT.